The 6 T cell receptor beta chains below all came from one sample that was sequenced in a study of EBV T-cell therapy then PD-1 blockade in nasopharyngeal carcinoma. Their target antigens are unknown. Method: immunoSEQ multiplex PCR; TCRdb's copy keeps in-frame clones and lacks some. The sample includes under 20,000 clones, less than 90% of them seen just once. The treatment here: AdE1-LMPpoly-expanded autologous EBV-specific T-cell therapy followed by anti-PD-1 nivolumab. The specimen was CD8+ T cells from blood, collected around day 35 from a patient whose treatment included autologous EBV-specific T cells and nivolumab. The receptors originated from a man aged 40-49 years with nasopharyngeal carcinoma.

The CDR3: CASSPPGADTQYF. For the CDR3, the DNA is TGTGCCAGCAGCCCGCCGGGCGCAGATACGCAGTATTTT. V usage is TRBV3-1 (or the pseudogene TRBV3-2) and J usage is TRBJ2-3, with no clear D. Germline V lookup: CDR1 LGHDT, CDR2 YNNKEL (reference sequence). V lost 4 bases and J lost 4, with 9 bases in between. This CDR3 has 13 amino acids.

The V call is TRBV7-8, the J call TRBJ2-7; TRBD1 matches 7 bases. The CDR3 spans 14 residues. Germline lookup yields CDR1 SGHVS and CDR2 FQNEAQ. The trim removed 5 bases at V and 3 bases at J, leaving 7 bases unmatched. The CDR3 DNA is TGTGCCAGCAGCGACCGGACAGGTAACTACGAGCAGTACTTC. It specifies CASSDRTGNYEQYF. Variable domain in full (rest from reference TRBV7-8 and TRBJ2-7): GAGVSQSPRYKVAKRGQDVALRCDPISGHVSLFWYQQALGQGPEFLTYFQNEAQLDKSGLPSDRFFAERPEGSVSTLKIQRTQQEDSAVYLCASSDRTGNYEQYFGPGTRLTVT.

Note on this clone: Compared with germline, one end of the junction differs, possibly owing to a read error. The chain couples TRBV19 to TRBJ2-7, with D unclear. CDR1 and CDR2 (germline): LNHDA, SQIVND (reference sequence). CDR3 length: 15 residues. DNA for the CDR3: TGTGCCAGTAGTTTAGTCGCCCTGGGTTTTTCCGAGCTGTACTTC. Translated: CASSLVALGFSELYF.

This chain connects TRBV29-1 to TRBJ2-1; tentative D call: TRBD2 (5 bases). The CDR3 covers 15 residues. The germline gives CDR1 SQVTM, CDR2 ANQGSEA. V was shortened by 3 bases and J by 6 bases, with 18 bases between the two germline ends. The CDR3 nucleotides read TGCAGCGTTGATCTTCGGGGTATGAACAGCAATGAGCAGTTCTTC. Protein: CSVDLRGMNSNEQFF.

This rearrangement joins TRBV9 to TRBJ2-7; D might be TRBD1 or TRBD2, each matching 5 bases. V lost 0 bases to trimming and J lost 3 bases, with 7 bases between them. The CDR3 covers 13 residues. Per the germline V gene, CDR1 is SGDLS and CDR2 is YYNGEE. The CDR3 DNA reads TGTGCCAGCAGCGTAGGGGACCTCTACGAGCAGTACTTC. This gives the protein CASSVGDLYEQYF.

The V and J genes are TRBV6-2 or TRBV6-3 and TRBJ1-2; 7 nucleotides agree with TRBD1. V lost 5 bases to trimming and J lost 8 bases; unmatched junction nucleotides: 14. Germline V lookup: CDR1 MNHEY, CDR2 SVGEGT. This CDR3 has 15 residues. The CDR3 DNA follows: TGTGCCAGCAGTGCTCGACAGGGTCGTCGGGAGGGCTACACCTTC. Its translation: CASSARQGRREGYTF.